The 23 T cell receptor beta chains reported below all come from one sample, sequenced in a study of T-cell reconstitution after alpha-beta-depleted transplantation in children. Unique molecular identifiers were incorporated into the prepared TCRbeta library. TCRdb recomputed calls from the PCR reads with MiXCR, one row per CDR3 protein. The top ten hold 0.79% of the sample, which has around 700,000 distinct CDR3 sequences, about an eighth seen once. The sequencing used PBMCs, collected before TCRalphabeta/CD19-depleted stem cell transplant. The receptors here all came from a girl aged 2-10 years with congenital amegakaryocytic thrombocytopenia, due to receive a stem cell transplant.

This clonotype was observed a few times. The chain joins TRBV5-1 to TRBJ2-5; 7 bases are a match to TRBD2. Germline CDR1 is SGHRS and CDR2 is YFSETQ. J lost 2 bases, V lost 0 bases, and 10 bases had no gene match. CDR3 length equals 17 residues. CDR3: CASSLATQGLTQETQYF. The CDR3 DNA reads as TGCGCCAGCAGCTTGGCTACTCAGGGACTAACGCAAGAGACCCAGTACTTC.

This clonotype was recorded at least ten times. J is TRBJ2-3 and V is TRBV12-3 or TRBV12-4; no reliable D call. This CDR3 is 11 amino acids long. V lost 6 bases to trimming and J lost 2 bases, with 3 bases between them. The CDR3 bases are TGTGCCAGCAGGACCACAGATACGCAGTATTTT. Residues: CASRTTDTQYF.

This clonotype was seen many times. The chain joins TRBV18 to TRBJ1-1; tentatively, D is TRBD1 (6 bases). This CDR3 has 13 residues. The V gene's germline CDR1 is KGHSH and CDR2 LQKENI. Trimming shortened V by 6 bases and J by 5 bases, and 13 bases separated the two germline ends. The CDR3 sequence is CASSTQGGTEAFF. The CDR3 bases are TGTGCCAGCTCTACACAGGGAGGGACTGAAGCTTTCTTT.

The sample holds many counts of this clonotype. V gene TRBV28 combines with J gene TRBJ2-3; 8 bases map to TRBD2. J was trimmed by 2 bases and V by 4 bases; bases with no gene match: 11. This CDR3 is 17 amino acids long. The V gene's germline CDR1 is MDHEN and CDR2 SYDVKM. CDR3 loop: CASSSTGQRGYTDTQYF. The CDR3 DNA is TGTGCCAGCAGTTCCACGGGGCAGCGGGGGTACACAGATACGCAGTATTTT.

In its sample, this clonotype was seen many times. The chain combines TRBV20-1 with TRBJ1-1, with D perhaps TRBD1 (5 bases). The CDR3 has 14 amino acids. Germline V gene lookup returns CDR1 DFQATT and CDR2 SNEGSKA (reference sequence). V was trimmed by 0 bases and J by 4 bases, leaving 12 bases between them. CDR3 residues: CSARDWGGTTEAFF. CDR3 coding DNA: TGCAGTGCTAGAGATTGGGGGGGGACCACTGAAGCTTTCTTT.

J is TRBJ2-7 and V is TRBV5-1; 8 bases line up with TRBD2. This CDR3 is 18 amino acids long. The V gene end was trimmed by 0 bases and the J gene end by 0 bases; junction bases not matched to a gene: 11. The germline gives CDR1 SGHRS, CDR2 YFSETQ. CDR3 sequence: CASSLAPVGSGTSYEQYF. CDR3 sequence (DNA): TGCGCCAGCAGCTTGGCCCCCGTGGGTAGCGGGACCTCCTACGAGCAGTACTTC.

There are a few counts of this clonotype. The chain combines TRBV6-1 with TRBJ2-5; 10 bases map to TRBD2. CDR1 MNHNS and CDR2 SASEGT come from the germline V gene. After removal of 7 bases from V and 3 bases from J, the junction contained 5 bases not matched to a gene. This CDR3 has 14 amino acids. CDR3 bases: TGTGCCAGCATGACTAGCGGGCCGGAAGAGACCCAGTACTTC. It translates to CASMTSGPEETQYF.

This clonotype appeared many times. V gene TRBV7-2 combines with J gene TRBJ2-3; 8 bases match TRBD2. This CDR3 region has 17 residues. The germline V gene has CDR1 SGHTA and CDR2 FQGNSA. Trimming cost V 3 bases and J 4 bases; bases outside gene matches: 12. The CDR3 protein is CASSFAGGGVGADTQYF. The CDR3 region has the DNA TGTGCCAGCAGCTTCGCGGGAGGAGGGGTCGGGGCAGATACGCAGTATTTT.

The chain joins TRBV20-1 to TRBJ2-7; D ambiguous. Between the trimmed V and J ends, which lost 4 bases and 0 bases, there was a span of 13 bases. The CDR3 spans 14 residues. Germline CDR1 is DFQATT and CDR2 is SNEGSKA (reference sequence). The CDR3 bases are TGCAGTGCTAACAAGCGTACTCACTCCTACGAGCAGTACTTC. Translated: CSANKRTHSYEQYF.

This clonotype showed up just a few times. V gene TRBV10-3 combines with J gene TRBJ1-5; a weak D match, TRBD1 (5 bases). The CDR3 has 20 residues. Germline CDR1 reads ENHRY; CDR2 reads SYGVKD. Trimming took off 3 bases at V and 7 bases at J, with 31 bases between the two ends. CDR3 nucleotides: TGTGCCATCAGTGACTTTCTCTTGGGGGGGGAGGACGGCCGGAGGCAGCCCCAGCATTTT. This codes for CAISDFLLGGEDGRRQPQHF.

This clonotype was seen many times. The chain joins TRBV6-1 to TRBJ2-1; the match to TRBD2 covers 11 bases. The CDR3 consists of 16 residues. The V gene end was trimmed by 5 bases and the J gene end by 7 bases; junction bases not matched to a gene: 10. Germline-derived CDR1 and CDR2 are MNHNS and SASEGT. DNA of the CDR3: TGTGCCAGCAGTAGACTAGCGGGGTACGTAGGGAATGAGCAGTTCTTC. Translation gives CASSRLAGYVGNEQFF.

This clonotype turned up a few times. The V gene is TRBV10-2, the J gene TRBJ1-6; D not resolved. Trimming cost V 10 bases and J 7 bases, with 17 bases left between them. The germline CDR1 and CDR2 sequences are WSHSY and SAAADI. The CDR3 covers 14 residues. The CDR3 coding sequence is TGCGCCACCCAGACCCGACGGATCAATTCACCCCTCCACTTT. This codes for CATQTRRINSPLHF.

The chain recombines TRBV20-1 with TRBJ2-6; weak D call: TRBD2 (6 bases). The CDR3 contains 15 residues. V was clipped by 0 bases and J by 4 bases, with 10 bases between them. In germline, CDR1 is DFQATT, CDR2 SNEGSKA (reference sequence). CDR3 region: CSAREAGFGANVLTF. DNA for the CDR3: TGCAGTGCTAGAGAGGCGGGGTTCGGGGCCAACGTCCTGACTTTC.

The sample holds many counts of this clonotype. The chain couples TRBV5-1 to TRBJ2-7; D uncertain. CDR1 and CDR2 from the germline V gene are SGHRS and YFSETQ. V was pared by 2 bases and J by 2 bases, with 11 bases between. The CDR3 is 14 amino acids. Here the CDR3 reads CASSLAGPPYEQYF. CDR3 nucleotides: TGCGCCAGCAGCTTAGCCGGGCCCCCCTACGAGCAGTACTTC.

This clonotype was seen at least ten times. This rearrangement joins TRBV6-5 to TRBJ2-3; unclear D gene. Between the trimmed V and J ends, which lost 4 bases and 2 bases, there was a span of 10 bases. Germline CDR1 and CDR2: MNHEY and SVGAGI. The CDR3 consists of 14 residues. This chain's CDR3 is CASSSAGPTDTQYF. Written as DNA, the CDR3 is TGTGCCAGCAGTTCCGCAGGTCCCACAGATACGCAGTATTTT.

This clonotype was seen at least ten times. The CDR3 spells CASSLGMNTEAFF. In DNA, the CDR3 is TGTGCCAGCAGTTTGGGGATGAACACTGAAGCTTTCTTT. The chain joins TRBV12-3 or TRBV12-4 to TRBJ1-1; the D is unclear. This CDR3 has 13 residues. Trimming took off 3 bases at V and 0 bases at J, with 5 bases between the two ends.

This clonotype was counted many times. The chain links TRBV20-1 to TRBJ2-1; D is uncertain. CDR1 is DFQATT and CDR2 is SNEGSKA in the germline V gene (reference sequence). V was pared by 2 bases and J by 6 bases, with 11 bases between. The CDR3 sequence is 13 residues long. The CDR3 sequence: CSARHSQSNEQFF. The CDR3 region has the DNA TGCAGTGCTAGACATTCACAGTCCAATGAGCAGTTCTTC.

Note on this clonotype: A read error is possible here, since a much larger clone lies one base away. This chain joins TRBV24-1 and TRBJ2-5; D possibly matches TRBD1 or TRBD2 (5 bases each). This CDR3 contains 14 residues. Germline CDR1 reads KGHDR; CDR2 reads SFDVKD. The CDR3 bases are TGTACCACCAGTGATTCTAGGGGAGTCGAGACCCAGTACTTC. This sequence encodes CTTSDSRGVETQYF.

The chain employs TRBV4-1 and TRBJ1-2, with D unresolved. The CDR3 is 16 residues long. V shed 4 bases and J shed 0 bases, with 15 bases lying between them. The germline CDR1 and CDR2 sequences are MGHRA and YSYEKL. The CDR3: CASSPPATSSNYGYTF. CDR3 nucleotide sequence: TGCGCCAGCAGCCCCCCCGCCACCTCCTCTAACTATGGCTACACCTTC.

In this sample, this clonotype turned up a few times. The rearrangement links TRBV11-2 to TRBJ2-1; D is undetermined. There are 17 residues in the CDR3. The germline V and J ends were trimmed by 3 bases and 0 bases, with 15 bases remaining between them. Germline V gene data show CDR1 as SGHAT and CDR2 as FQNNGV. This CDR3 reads CASSFSGVRSSYNEQFF. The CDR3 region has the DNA TGTGCCAGCAGCTTCTCCGGAGTCAGAAGCTCCTACAATGAGCAGTTCTTC.

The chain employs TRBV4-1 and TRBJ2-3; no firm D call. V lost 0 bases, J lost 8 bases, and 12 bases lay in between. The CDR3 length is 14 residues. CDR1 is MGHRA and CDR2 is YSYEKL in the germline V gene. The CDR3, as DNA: TGCGCCAGCAGCCAAGATCAAAATATAGGTACGCAGTATTTT. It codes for CASSQDQNIGTQYF.

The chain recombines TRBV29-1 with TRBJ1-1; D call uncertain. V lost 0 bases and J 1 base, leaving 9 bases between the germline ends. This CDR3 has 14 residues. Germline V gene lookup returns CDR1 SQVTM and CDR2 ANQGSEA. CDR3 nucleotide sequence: TGCAGCGTTGAAGATCTACCGACGAACACTGAAGCTTTCTTT. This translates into CSVEDLPTNTEAFF.

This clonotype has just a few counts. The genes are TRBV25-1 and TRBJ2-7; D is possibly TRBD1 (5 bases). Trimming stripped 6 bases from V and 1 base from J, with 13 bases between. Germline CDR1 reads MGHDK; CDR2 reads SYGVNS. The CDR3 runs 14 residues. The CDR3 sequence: CASSGSRVSYEQYF. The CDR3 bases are TGTGCCAGCAGCGGTAGCAGGGTTTCCTACGAGCAGTACTTC.